Below, 17 T cell receptor beta chains from the same sample are listed, as sequenced in a study of T cells after yellow fever vaccination. TCRdb itself ran the 5' RACE reads through MiXCR, one entry per CDR3 protein. The table has about 260,000 distinct CDR3 sequences, over 4.5% seen once. The sample here was CD4+ T cells sorted from PBMCs, taken on the day of the yellow fever booster vaccination. These receptors came from a man aged 18 to 35 who received the YFV17D yellow fever vaccine.

This clonotype has more than one count but fewer than ten. CDR3 region: CASWVDRVYEQYF. In DNA form, the CDR3 reads TGTGCCAGCTGGGTGGACAGGGTCTACGAGCAGTACTTC. V and J are TRBV2 and TRBJ2-7, with 8 nucleotides matching TRBD1. CDR1 is SNHLY, CDR2 FYNNEI, per germline. J gave up 3 bases and V 8 bases, and 6 bases lay outside the gene matches. The CDR3 consists of 13 residues.

This clonotype has a count of ten or more. The CDR3 DNA follows: TGCGCCAGCAGCTTGACAGGGTACGAGCAGTACGTC. It yields the protein CASSLTGYEQYV. J is TRBJ2-7 and V is TRBV5-1, with D possibly being TRBD1 (6 bases). Trimming shortened V by 1 base and J by 4 bases, and 6 bases separated the two germline ends. Germline-derived CDR1 and CDR2 are SGHRS and YFSETQ. The CDR3 covers 12 residues.

The J gene is TRBJ2-5, the V gene TRBV7-9, with TRBD1 matching over 7 bases. Losses at the gene ends were 8 bases for V and 5 bases for J; bases not matched to a gene: 11. CDR1 is SEHNR, CDR2 FQNEAQ, per germline (reference sequence). CDR3 length: 14 residues. DNA for the CDR3: TGTGCCAGCGAACAGGGGAGTTTGGGGGAGACCCAGTACTTC. This translates into CASEQGSLGETQYF.

This chain uses TRBV6-6 with TRBJ1-6; D not certain. V lost 11 bases and J lost 5, with 22 bases in between. The germline V gene encodes CDR1 MNHNY and CDR2 SVGAGI (reference sequence). The CDR3 length is 16 residues. The CDR3 region has the DNA TGTGCCGCGGTCCGGAGGGCGGCCGAGAATAATTCACCCCTCCACTTT. It encodes CAAVRRAAENNSPLHF.

This clonotype was seen ten or more times. The chain has TRBV29-1 and TRBJ2-2; no reliable D call. Deletions cut 2 bases from V and 1 base from J, with 17 bases between. The germline gives CDR1 SQVTM, CDR2 ANQGSEA. This CDR3 comprises 17 residues. CDR3 protein: CSVEIFRAPKNTGELFF. CDR3 nucleotides: TGCAGCGTTGAAATATTCCGGGCCCCGAAGAACACCGGGGAGCTGTTTTTT.

The genes are TRBV7-2 and TRBJ2-1; possibly TRBD1 for D (5 bases). The V and J ends lost 5 bases and 7 bases respectively, with 18 bases between them. Per germline, CDR1 SGHTA and CDR2 FQGNSA. The CDR3 has 15 amino acids. Here the CDR3 DNA reads TGTGCCAGCAGCCAATTTTCCCGCCAGGGTAATGAGCAGTTCTTC. This codes for CASSQFSRQGNEQFF.

This chain joins TRBV9 and TRBJ2-1; D tentatively fits TRBD1 or TRBD2 (5 bases each). The CDR3 has 15 amino acids. Trimming took 0 bases from V and 3 from J, leaving 10 bases between them. Germline assignment: CDR1 SGDLS and CDR2 YYNGEE. CDR3 sequence: CASSVGGVHYNEQFF. The CDR3 DNA follows: TGTGCCAGCAGCGTAGGAGGGGTCCACTACAATGAGCAGTTCTTC.

This rearrangement joins TRBV7-3 to TRBJ2-5; 7 positions agree with TRBD1. The CDR3 length is 15 residues. Germline V gives CDR1 SGHTA, CDR2 FQGTGA. Trimming took 4 bases from V and 1 from J; bases not matched to a gene: 6. CDR3 sequence (DNA): TGTGCCAGCAGCTCGACAGGGATTCCCCAAGAGACCCAGTACTTC. It translates to CASSSTGIPQETQYF.

This clonotype appeared many times. The V and J genes are TRBV5-1 and TRBJ1-4, with 10 bases lining up with TRBD1. V was pared by 4 bases and J by 8 bases, with 5 bases of the junction left unmatched. CDR3 size: 14 residues. In germline, CDR1 is SGHRS, CDR2 YFSETQ. CDR3 sequence (DNA): TGCGCCAGCAGCCCGGACAGGGGGTCCGAAAAACTGTTTTTT. Its protein is CASSPDRGSEKLFF.

This clonotype turned up a few times. This rearrangement joins TRBV30 to TRBJ2-7; 9 bases are a match to TRBD1. The V gene's germline CDR1 is GTSNPN and CDR2 SVGIG (reference sequence). Unmatched junction bases numbered 3, after V lost 4 bases and J lost 5 bases. The CDR3 extends over 12 amino acids. The CDR3 DNA is TGTGCCTGGATCGGGACAGGGAACGAGCAGTACTTC. It codes for CAWIGTGNEQYF.

The chain recombines TRBV4-3 with TRBJ2-2; D is perhaps TRBD1 or TRBD2 (5 bases each). With 8 bases removed from V and 6 bases from J, the gap between germline ends came to 16 bases. Germline V gene sequence: CDR1 LGHNA, CDR2 YSLEER. The CDR3 spans 14 residues. CDR3 in DNA: TGCGCCAGCTCCTCCAGGGTGCGGGCCGGGGAGCTGTTTTTT. Amino acid sequence: CASSSRVRAGELFF.

This clonotype was observed a handful of times. The gene calls are TRBV29-1 and TRBJ1-1; D ambiguous. Trimming removed 7 bases at V and 6 bases at J, with 9 bases between. Per germline, CDR1 SQVTM and CDR2 ANQGSEA. This CDR3 has 10 residues. The CDR3 sequence is CSAASAEAFF. For the CDR3, the DNA is TGCAGCGCGGCGTCGGCTGAAGCTTTCTTT.

The gene calls are TRBV7-9 and TRBJ2-3; D is undetermined. Trimming stripped 1 base from V and 1 base from J, with 9 bases between. CDR1 and CDR2 from the germline V gene are SEHNR and FQNEAQ (reference sequence). CDR3 size: 15 residues. DNA for the CDR3: TGTGCCAGCAGCTTAGGACGGGCTGGCACAGATACGCAGTATTTT. Translation: CASSLGRAGTDTQYF.

This clonotype turned up a few times. The chain links TRBV20-1 to TRBJ2-1, with D perhaps assigned TRBD1 or TRBD2 (5 bases each). This CDR3 region has 11 residues. With 8 bases removed from V and 10 bases from J, the gap between germline ends came to 15 bases. Germline CDR1 reads DFQATT; CDR2 reads SNEGSKA (reference sequence). The CDR3 loop reads CSSLGWGEQFF. For the CDR3, the DNA is TGCAGTTCCCTGGGGTGGGGGGAGCAGTTCTTC.

This clonotype has just a few counts. This chain connects TRBV15 to TRBJ1-3, with no clear D. The germline V gene has CDR1 LNHNV and CDR2 YYDKDF (reference sequence). The V gene lost 4 bases and the J gene lost 2 bases, with 12 bases spanning the gap. The CDR3 covers 15 residues. The CDR3 spells CATSTQVLAGNTIYF. The CDR3 DNA follows: TGTGCCACCAGCACCCAGGTTCTAGCTGGAAACACCATATATTTT.

The chain couples TRBV10-3 to TRBJ1-3; D remains unclear. V shed 6 bases and J shed 0 bases, with 12 bases lying between them. The CDR3 is made up of 15 amino acids. Looked up from germline, CDR1 is ENHRY and CDR2 is SYGVKD. The CDR3 loop is CAIREVLYSGNTIYF. CDR3 bases: TGTGCCATCAGGGAAGTCCTGTACTCTGGAAACACCATATATTTT.

The rearrangement uses TRBV18 and TRBJ2-1, with D perhaps being TRBD1 or TRBD2 (5 bases each). Trimming pared 0 bases from V and 8 bases from J, leaving 8 bases between. The germline CDR1 and CDR2 sequences are KGHSH and LQKENI. This CDR3 comprises 13 residues. The CDR3 here is CASSPPVGDEQFF. The CDR3, as DNA: TGTGCCAGCTCACCACCGGTGGGGGATGAGCAGTTCTTC.